This record looks at one T cell receptor (beta chain) sequence and its context. Its antigen remains unidentified. Here immunoSEQ multiplex PCR was the method, and the copy in TCRdb shows in-frame clones only, minus some. Here the sample spans about 110,000 clones, 88% being singletons. The record originates from a study of T cell responses to AZD1222 COVID-19 vaccine. Doses given second, at about 4 or about 12 weeks, were pooled. General study results and limits: Spike-specific TCR breadth and depth were elevated following two AZD1222 doses. Without day 14 samples, only post-peak T cell repertoires were studied. Donors were chiefly white British, with a greater number of females, and clonal diversity was perhaps underestimated.

The V gene lost 2 bases and the J gene lost 5 bases, with 15 bases spanning the gap. The CDR3 has 15 residues. This TCR came from an adult who received the AZD1222 COVID-19 vaccine. The specimen was peripheral blood, collected 28 days after the second AZD1222 dose. The chain joins TRBV23-1 to TRBJ1-1; D ambiguous. TRBV23-1 counts as an open reading frame of uncertain function. In nucleotides, the CDR3 is TGCGCCAGCAGTCAAGCGGACCTCACGGAGACTGAAGCTTTCTTT. Encoded protein: CASSQADLTETEAFF.